This T cell receptor beta chain was documented in a study of blood T cell repertoires in COVID-19. At the level of the study: Material from acute and convalescent COVID-19 was sourced from the United States, Italy and Spain. T cells, B-cell-depleted T cells, or PBMCs provided the cDNA or gDNA that served as material.

Original processing methods: Amplifying reference gene primers gave estimates of nucleated cell counts. The data were produced by immunoSEQ multiplex PCR, yet TCRdb's version contains in-frame clones alone and is incomplete. V, J and clone size are those of that table, while D and trimming were read from the DNA. The sample carries some 210,000 clones, about 88% recorded once. Germline-derived CDR1 and CDR2 are SEHNR and FQNEAQ (reference sequence). V lost 3 bases to trimming and J lost 1 base; unmatched junction nucleotides: 4. The CDR3 sequence is 15 residues long. Sequenced: peripheral blood. The chain combines TRBV7-9 with TRBJ1-1; 8 nucleotides match TRBD1. The source of this sequence is a woman aged 40 to 50 who had recovered from COVID-19. CDR3 protein: CASSFFTGGNTEAFF. The CDR3 DNA follows: TGTGCCAGCAGCTTTTTTACAGGGGGGAACACTGAAGCTTTCTTT.